The clone carrying this TCR beta chain was detected a few times. This sample was included in a study of blood T cell repertoires in COVID-19. Study-wide context: Specimens from acute and convalescent COVID-19 originated in the United States, Italy and Spain.

Original handling: Reference gene primer amplification gave estimated nucleated cell counts. Here immunoSEQ multiplex PCR was the method, and the copy in TCRdb shows in-frame clones only, minus some. V, J and clone size derive from that table, while D and trimming were established from the DNA sequence. Of approximately 230,000 clones listed, about 85% were seen once; the top ten hold under 4%. The V gene end was trimmed by 5 bases and the J gene end by 6 bases; junction bases not matched to a gene: 15. There are 17 residues in the CDR3. Germline V CDR1 and CDR2: MNHNY, SVGAGI (reference sequence). The V call is TRBV6-6, the J call TRBJ2-2; 7 bases map to TRBD1. Specimen: peripheral blood. This receptor was identified in a man aged 18 to 35 with active or convalescent COVID-19. CDR3 protein: CASSRRYSRGSAGELFF. CDR3 in DNA: TGTGCCAGCAGTCGCCGGTATTCCAGGGGGTCCGCCGGGGAGCTGTTTTTT.